This paragraph covers one T cell receptor beta chain sequence. Measured with immunoSEQ multiplex PCR; TCRdb has only the in-frame clones, and not every one. This sample has approximately 82,000 clones, with under 95% found just once. J was trimmed by 2 bases and V by 0 bases; bases with no gene match: 5. Germline loops: CDR1 GTSNPN, CDR2 SVGIG (reference sequence). This CDR3 is 15 amino acids long. This record comes from a study of T cell changes during pregnancy in multiple sclerosis. This material consisted of CD4+ T cells from peripheral blood mononuclear cells, taken in the second trimester of pregnancy. This rearrangement joins TRBV30 to TRBJ2-3, with 7 bases that match TRBD2. The receptor's source is a female donor with multiple sclerosis, enrolled in a pregnancy study. DNA of the CDR3: TGTGCCTGGAGTGTAAGGTGGGACTACACAGATACGCAGTATTTT. Translating gives CAWSVRWDYTDTQYF. The full variable domain, rest sourced from reference TRBV30 and TRBJ2-3, is SQTIHQWPATLVQPVGSPLSLECTVEGTSNPNLYWYRQAAGRGLQLLFYSVGIGQISSEVPQNLSASRPQDRQFILSSKKLLLSDSGFYLCAWSVRWDYTDTQYFGPGTRLTVL.